This TCR beta chain came from a study of T cells in women clearing cervical HPV infection. The overall study: Blood came at first lesion visit for cases, post-clearance for controls.

Libraries were prepared by immunoSEQ multiplex PCR; TCRdb keeps only in-frame clonotypes and omits some of them. The sample totals about 30,000 clones. Points from the study as a whole: Repertoire richness, not evenness, was significantly elevated in CIN3+ cases versus controls.

All donors had a single incident cervical HPV16 infection, not prevalent. Looked up from germline, CDR1 is SQVTM and CDR2 is ANQGSEA. CDR3 length equals 13 residues. Germline trimming cut 7 bases from V and 4 bases from J; bases unmatched to any gene: 8. Comments on this clone: The antigen is undetermined. Read coverage stops 3 residues before the CDR3 terminus; the germline J gene supplies the remainder.

The J gene is TRBJ1-2, the V gene TRBV29-1, with 8 nucleotides matching TRBD1. The sequencing sample was made of blood buffy coat. The clonotype was recovered from a woman between 18 and 69 years old with a cervical HPV16 infection that either progressed to CIN3+ or cleared (not recorded which). The sequenced CDR3 bases are TGCAGCGGGACGGACAGGGCTTCCTATGGC. Translating gives CSGTDRASYG. The CDR3, in full, reads CSGTDRASYGYTF. The complete variable domain, with remaining parts taken from reference TRBV29-1 and TRBJ1-2, reads SAVISQKPSRDICQRGTSLTIQCQVDSQVTMMFWYRQQPGQSLTLIATANQGSEATYESGFVIDKFPISRPNLTFSTLTVSNMSPEDSSIYLCSGTDRASYGYTFGSGTRLTVV.